Following are 7 T cell receptor beta chains from one sample sequenced in a study of beta chain features in type 1 diabetes. Study findings and constraints: In all four CD4+ subsets, TCRB CDR3 length was significantly, moderately reduced in type 1 diabetes.

The isolated RNA, all of it, was reverse transcribed, so expressed TCRB transcripts were what got sequenced. The repertoire was sequenced with immunoSEQ multiplex PCR; TCRdb's copy has only in-frame clones and lacks some. The repertoire holds approximately 730,000 clones, 13% seen once, with approximately 0.022% in the top ten. For these receptors, no antigen is known. Sequenced: naive CD4+ T cells from blood. All receptors come from a man between 18 and 35 years old with type 1 diabetes.

This clone was seen more than once but under ten times. CDR3 coding DNA: TGTGCCAGCAGTGACTGGGGACCTCATCCTAATACGCAGTATTTT. Translation: CASSDWGPHPNTQYF. The chain couples TRBV2 to TRBJ2-3, with D perhaps TRBD1 or TRBD2 (5 bases each). The germline V gene has CDR1 SNHLY and CDR2 FYNNEI. CDR3 length: 15 residues. Trimming stripped 3 bases from V and 7 bases from J, with 17 bases between.

This clone was observed a few times. V gene TRBV28 combines with J gene TRBJ2-7; 7 bases match TRBD1. The CDR3 is 12 amino acids. Trimming cost V 6 bases and J 12 bases; bases outside gene matches: 11. Germline-derived CDR1 and CDR2 are MDHEN and SYDVKM. The CDR3 region is CASSRIFGTVYF. The CDR3 bases are TGTGCCAGCAGCAGGATTTTTGGGACAGTGTACTTC.

The chain links TRBV29-1 to TRBJ1-1; perhaps TRBD1 as D (5 bases). The CDR3 has 12 residues. Germline values: CDR1 SQVTM, CDR2 ANQGSEA. Deletions cut 6 bases from V and 2 bases from J, with 10 bases between. CDR3 sequence (DNA): TGCAGCGTCGCCCGGGGCAACACTGAAGCTTTCTTT. As protein: CSVARGNTEAFF.

In nucleotides, the CDR3 is TGTGCCAGCTCACCACTGGGACCACAAGGTTACACCTTC. This translates into CASSPLGPQGYTF. V usage is TRBV18 and J usage is TRBJ1-2, with a possible D match to TRBD1 (5 bases). CDR1 KGHSH and CDR2 LQKENI come from the germline V gene. V was shortened by 1 base and J by 11 bases, with 14 bases between the two germline ends. The CDR3 consists of 13 residues.

This clone showed up just a few times. The chain is built from TRBV10-3 and TRBJ2-5; TRBD1 agrees at 10 bases. This CDR3 comprises 15 residues. CDR1 is ENHRY and CDR2 is SYGVKD in the germline V gene. V shed 8 bases and J 5 bases; nucleotides not matched to a gene: 11. The CDR3 sequence: CAIAERTGGLETQYF. In DNA form, the CDR3 reads TGTGCCATCGCCGAACGGACAGGGGGTCTGGAGACCCAGTACTTC.

The chain employs TRBV10-3 and TRBJ1-2; weak D call: TRBD1 (5 bases). Germline CDR1 ENHRY, CDR2 SYGVKD. The CDR3 sequence is 13 residues long. Deletions cut 4 bases from V and 8 bases from J, with 14 bases between. CDR3 sequence reads: CAISGGRTSGYTF. CDR3 coding DNA: TGTGCCATCAGTGGGGGGAGGACATCCGGCTACACCTTC.

This clone was counted only a few times. This chain joins TRBV30 and TRBJ2-3; D call uncertain. This CDR3 contains 14 residues. V was cut by 0 bases and J by 1 base, with 8 bases left in between. CDR1 GTSNPN and CDR2 SVGIG come from the germline V gene (reference sequence). CDR3 bases: TGTGCCTGGAGTGTACAAACGGGCACAGATACGCAGTATTTT. It encodes CAWSVQTGTDTQYF. Using reference TRBV30 and TRBJ2-3 for the parts outside the CDR3, the full variable domain is SQTIHQWPATLVQPVGSPLSLECTVEGTSNPNLYWYRQAAGRGLQLLFYSVGIGQISSEVPQNLSASRPQDRQFILSSKKLLLSDSGFYLCAWSVQTGTDTQYFGPGTRLTVL.